This T cell receptor beta chain was observed in a study of blood T cell repertoires in COVID-19. Looking at the study overall: The origin of the acute and convalescent COVID-19 samples was the United States, Italy and Spain. In each case, the material was cDNA or gDNA derived from T cells, B-cell-depleted T cells, or PBMCs.

Clones were read by immunoSEQ multiplex PCR, and TCRdb kept only the in-frame ones, dropping some. The table shows about 76,000 clones, with 70% to 90% occurring only once. This CDR3 comprises 14 residues. The V gene's germline CDR1 is LNHDA and CDR2 SQIVND (reference sequence). Losses at the gene ends were 6 bases for V and 7 bases for J; bases not matched to a gene: 7. This clone was counted once. This sequence was found in a human donor in a cohort sampled during active COVID-19. The rearrangement uses TRBV19 and TRBJ2-2, with 8 bases lining up with TRBD1. The sample consisted of peripheral blood. The CDR3, as DNA: TGTGCCAGTAGCCTCCAGGGGGCGGACGGGGAGCTGTTTTTT. Translated: CASSLQGADGELFF. Drawing the rest from reference TRBV19 and TRBJ2-2, the complete variable domain is DGGITQSPKYLFRKEGQNVTLSCEQNLNHDAMYWYRQDPGQGLRLIYYSQIVNDFQKGDIAEGYSVSREKKESFPLTVTSAQKNPTAFYLCASSLQGADGELFFGEGSRLTVL.